This T cell receptor (beta chain) is from a study of blood T cell repertoires in COVID-19 (dated by TCRdb to 2020 to 2022). Regarding the complete study: Samples from collaborators originated in the United States, Italy and Spain and spanned both the acute and convalescent phases of COVID-19. The prospective study material was composed of cDNA or gDNA derived from T cells, B-cell-depleted T cells, or PBMCs. Subjects who had been exposed to COVID-19, were actively infected with it, or had recovered from it provided the deeply sampled blood TCRbeta repertoires that made up the dataset. A freely available public database, intended as a resource for researchers studying the immune response to SARS-CoV-2, is where the repertoires were released. The samples were drawn from the first 160 participants of the ongoing ImmuneRACE study and from 950 to 1,500 subjects provided by 6 global collaborators. Nearly every sample came with metadata listing a de-identified subject ID, COVID-19 status, age in years and sex. Where HLA class I and class II types were available, the types were taken from metadata supplied by the sample provider, not from assay-based typing.

TCRbeta CDR3 regions were amplified from genomic DNA using the immunoSEQ Assay, a bias-controlled multiplex PCR. Turning to the authors' computational methods: Nucleated cell counts per sample were estimated from amplification of reference gene primers within the assay. Sequence reads were collapsed and filtered to measure the absolute abundance of every unique TCRbeta CDR3 rearrangement. For each sample, productive Simpson clonality was calculated by taking the square root of Simpson's diversity index across productive rearrangements. In its TCRdb copy, this immuneACCESS table keeps in-frame sequences only and misses some clones. Where compared with another copy, unresolved V genes explain less than half of these, and the others have no known cause. The V and J calls and clone size are taken from that table; D and trimming were inferred from the DNA. The sample yields 180,000 or so clones; about 88% were counted once. The top ten constitute less than 0.85% of the sample.

What the work shows at the level of the full study, not this receptor alone: Clinical and demographic metadata were provided uncurated, with the amount varying by source and participant.

The junction shows trimming of 3 bases on V and 4 bases on J, plus 12 bases between the germline ends. Spanning cysteine to phenylalanine, the CDR3 consists of 15 amino acids. CDR3 DNA only is kept here, 45 bases in frame from base 1. CDR1 and CDR2, per the germline V gene, are MRHNA and SNTAGT. As regards this clone: The antigen it binds to is not known. No much larger clonotype is one base removed from it; base qualities were not supplied.

Participants in the prospective study were aged about 18 to 100 years, lived in under 30 United States geographic areas, and enrolled through a virtual design. In the prospective study, cohorts were assigned on the basis of participant-reported clinical history obtained from a screening survey and a study questionnaire. Recovered participants in ImmuneRACE Cohort 3 were defined by two consecutive negative NP/OP PCR tests, clearance by a healthcare professional, or resolution of symptoms. In the prospective study, whole blood, serum and a nasopharyngeal or oropharyngeal swab were collected from each participant by mobile phlebotomists. Participants in the prospective study had the option to provide additional blood draws and questionnaires over an approximately two-month period. Blood samples from the prospective study were shipped frozen or at room temperature prior to DNA extraction.

The chain is made from TRBV6-4 and TRBJ2-2; the D gene is perhaps TRBD2, from 5 matching bases. The source material was PBMCs or T cells enriched from blood (not recorded which). This clonotype was obtained from a woman aged 18-35 years who had recovered from COVID-19. Read as DNA, the sequence is TGTGCCAGCAGTGAAAGGGAGAACCCCACCGGGGAGCTGTTTTTT. Translated, this is CASSERENPTGELFF.